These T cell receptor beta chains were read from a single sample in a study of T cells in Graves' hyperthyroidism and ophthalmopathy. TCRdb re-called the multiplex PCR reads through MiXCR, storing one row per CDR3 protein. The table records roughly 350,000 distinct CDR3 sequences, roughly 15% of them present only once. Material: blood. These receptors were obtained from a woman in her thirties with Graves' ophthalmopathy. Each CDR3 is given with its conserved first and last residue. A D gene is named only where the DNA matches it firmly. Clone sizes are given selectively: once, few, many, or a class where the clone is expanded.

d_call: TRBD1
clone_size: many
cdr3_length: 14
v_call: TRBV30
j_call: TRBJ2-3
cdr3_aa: CAWGQGFDADTQYF
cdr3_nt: TGTGCCTGGGGACAGGGTTTCGATGCAGATACGCAGTATTTT

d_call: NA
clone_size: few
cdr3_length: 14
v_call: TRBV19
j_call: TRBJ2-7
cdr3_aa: CASSPGHRSYEQYF
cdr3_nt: TGTGCCAGTAGTCCAGGACACCGCTCCTACGAGCAGTACTTC

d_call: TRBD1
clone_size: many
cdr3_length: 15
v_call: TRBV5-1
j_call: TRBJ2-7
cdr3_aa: CASSLPGQGANEQYF
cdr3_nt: TGCGCCAGCAGCTTACCGGGACAGGGGGCAAACGAGCAGTACTTC

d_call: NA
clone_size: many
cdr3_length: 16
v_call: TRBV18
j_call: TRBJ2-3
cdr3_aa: CASSPRYGHRTDTQYF
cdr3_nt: TGTGCCAGCTCACCACGGTACGGCCATCGCACAGATACGCAGTATTTT

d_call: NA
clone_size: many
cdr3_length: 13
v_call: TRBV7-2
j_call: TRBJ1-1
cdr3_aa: CASSLIMNTEAFF
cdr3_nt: TGTGCCAGCAGCTTAATCATGAACACTGAAGCTTTCTTT

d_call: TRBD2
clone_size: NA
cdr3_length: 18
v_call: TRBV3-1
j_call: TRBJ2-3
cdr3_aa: CASSQRGLAGGNADTQYF
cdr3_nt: TGTGCCAGCAGCCAGAGAGGACTAGCGGGGGGTAATGCAGATACGCAGTATTTT

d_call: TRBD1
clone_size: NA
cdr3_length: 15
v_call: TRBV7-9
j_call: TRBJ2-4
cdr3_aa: CASSQPLLGTGSQYF
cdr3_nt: TGTGCCAGCAGCCAACCCCTTTTGGGGACAGGGTCTCAGTACTTC

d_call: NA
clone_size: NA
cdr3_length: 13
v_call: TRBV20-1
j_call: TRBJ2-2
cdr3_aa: CSAAQGDTGDLFF
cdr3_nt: TGCAGTGCTGCGCAGGGAGACACCGGGGATCTGTTTTTT

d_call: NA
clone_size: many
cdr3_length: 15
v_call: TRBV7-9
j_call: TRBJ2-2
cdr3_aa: CASSSTRPNTGELFF
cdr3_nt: TGTGCCAGCAGCTCGACTAGGCCGAACACCGGGGAGCTGTTTTTT

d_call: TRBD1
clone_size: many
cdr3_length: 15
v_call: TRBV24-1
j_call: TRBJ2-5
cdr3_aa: CATSDSRGQYETQYF
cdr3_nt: TGTGCCACCAGTGATTCAAGGGGACAGTACGAGACCCAGTACTTC

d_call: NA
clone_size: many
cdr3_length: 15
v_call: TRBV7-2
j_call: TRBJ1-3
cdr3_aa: CASSLPGFSGNTIYF
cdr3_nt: TGTGCCAGCAGCCTACCGGGATTCTCTGGAAACACCATATATTTT

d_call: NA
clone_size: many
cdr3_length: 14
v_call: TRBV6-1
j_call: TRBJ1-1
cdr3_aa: CASRLTYGETEAFF
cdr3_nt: TGTGCCAGCAGACTGACTTACGGGGAGACTGAAGCTTTCTTT

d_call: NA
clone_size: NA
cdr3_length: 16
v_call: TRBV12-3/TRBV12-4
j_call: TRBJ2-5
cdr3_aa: CASSLGGADQQETQYF
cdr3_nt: TGTGCCAGCAGTTTAGGCGGGGCAGACCAACAAGAGACCCAGTACTTC

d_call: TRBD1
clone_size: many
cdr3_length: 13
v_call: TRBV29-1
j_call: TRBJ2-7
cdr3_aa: CSVAWTGIYEQYF
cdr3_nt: TGCAGCGTTGCGTGGACAGGGATCTACGAGCAGTACTTC

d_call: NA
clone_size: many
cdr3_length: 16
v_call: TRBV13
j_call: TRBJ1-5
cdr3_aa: CASSLGKGSGHQPQHF
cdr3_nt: TGTGCCAGCAGCTTAGGCAAGGGTTCGGGGCATCAGCCCCAGCATTTT

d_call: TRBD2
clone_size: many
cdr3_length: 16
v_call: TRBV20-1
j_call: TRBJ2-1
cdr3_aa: CSAPVISGGAYNEQFF
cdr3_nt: TGCAGTGCTCCGGTCATTAGCGGGGGGGCCTACAATGAGCAGTTCTTC

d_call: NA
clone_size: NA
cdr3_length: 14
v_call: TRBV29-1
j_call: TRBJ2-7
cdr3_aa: CSVEIQAGAYEQYF
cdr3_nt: TGCAGCGTTGAAATACAGGCAGGAGCGTACGAGCAGTACTTC

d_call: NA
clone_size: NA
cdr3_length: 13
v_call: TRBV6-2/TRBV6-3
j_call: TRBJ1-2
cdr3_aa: CASSYAGPYGYTF
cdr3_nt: TGTGCCAGCAGTTACGCCGGACCCTATGGCTACACCTTC

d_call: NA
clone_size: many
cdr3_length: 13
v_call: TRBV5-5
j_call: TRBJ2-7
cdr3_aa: CASSLVQNYEQYF
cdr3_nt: TGTGCCAGCAGCTTGGTTCAGAACTACGAGCAGTACTTC

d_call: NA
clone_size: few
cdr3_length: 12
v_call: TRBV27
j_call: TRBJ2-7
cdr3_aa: CVSSSSSYEQYF
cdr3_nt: TGTGTCAGCAGTTCCTCTTCCTACGAGCAGTACTTC

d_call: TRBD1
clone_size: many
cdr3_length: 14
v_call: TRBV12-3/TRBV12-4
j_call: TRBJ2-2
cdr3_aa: CASSPPGGTGELFF
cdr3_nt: TGTGCCAGCAGTCCCCCAGGGGGCACCGGGGAGCTGTTTTTT

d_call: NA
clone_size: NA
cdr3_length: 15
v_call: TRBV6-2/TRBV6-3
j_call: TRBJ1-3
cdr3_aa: CASSQLSLTGNTIYF
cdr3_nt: TGTGCCAGCAGTCAGCTATCCTTAACTGGAAACACCATATATTTT

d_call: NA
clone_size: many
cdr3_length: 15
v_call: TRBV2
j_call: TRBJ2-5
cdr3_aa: CASRKRSGLQETQYF
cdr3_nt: TGTGCCAGCAGAAAGAGGAGCGGGCTCCAAGAGACCCAGTACTTC

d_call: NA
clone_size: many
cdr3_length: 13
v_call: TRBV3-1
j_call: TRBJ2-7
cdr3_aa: CASRPRGANEQYF
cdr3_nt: TGTGCCAGCCGCCCCCGAGGGGCTAACGAGCAGTACTTC

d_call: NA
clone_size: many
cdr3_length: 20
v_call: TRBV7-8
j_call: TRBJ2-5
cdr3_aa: CASSPGRALRGQPGPETQYF
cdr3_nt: TGTGCCAGCAGCCCCGGGCGGGCGCTACGGGGACAACCGGGGCCAGAGACCCAGTACTTC

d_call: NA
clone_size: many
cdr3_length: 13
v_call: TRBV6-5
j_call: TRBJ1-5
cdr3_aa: CASSYSSNQPQHF
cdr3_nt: TGTGCCAGCAGTTACTCTAGCAATCAGCCCCAGCATTTT

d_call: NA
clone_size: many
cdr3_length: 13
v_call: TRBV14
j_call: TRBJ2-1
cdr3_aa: CASSQGPYGEQFF
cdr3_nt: TGTGCCAGCAGCCAAGGGCCCTACGGTGAGCAGTTCTTC

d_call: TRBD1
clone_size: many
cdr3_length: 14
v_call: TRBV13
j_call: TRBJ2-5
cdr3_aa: CASSIRQGMGTQYF
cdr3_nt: TGTGCCAGCAGCATACGACAGGGTATGGGGACCCAGTACTTC

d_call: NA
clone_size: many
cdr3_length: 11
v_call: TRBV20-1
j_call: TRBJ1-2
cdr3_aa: CSAKLRDVYTF
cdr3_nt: TGCAGTGCTAAACTACGGGACGTATACACCTTC

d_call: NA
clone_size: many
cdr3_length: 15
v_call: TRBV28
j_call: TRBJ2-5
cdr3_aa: CASSPPGQLQETQYF
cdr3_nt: TGTGCCAGCAGTCCACCGGGACAACTACAAGAGACCCAGTACTTC

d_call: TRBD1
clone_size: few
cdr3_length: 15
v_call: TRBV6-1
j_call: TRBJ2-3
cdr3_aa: CASSRQGVHTDTQYF
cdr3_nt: TGTGCCAGCAGTCGACAGGGGGTCCACACAGATACGCAGTATTTT

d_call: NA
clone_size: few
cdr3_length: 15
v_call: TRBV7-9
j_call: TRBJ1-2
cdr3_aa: CASSSSRQANYGYTF
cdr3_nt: TGTGCCAGCAGCTCCAGCCGACAGGCTAACTATGGCTACACCTTC

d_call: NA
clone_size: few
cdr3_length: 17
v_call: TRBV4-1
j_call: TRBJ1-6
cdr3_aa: CASSQVLGQNSGSPLHF
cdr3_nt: TGCGCCAGCAGCCAAGTGTTAGGGCAAAATAGTGGGTCACCCCTCCACTTT

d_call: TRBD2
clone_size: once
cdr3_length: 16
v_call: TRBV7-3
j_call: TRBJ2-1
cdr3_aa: CASSLWGLAGVNEQFF
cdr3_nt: TGTGCCAGCAGCTTATGGGGACTAGCGGGGGTCAATGAGCAGTTCTTC

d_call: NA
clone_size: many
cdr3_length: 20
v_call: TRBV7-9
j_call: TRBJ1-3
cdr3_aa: CASSLVRQWTSQSSGNTIYF
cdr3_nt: TGTGCCAGCAGCTTAGTGAGACAGTGGACTTCTCAAAGCTCTGGAAACACCATATATTTT

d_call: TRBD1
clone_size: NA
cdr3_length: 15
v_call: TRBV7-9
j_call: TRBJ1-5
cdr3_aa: CASSPTWETGDGQHF
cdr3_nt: TGTGCCAGCAGCCCCACCTGGGAGACAGGGGACGGCCAGCATTTT

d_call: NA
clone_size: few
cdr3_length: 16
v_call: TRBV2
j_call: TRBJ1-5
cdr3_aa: CASTGVVRYSNQPQHF
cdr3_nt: TGTGCCAGCACCGGGGTTGTGCGATATAGCAATCAGCCCCAGCATTTT

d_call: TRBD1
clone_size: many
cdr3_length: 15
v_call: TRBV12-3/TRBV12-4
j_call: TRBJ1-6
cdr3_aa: CASRDREGINSPLHF
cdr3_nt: TGTGCCAGCAGGGACAGGGAGGGAATTAATTCACCCCTCCACTTT

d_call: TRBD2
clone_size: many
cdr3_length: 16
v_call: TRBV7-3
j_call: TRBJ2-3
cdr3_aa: CASSQTSGGNTDTQYF
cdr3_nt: TGTGCCAGCAGTCAAACTAGCGGGGGGAACACAGATACGCAGTATTTT

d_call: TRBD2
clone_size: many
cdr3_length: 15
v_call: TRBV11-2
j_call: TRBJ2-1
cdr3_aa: CASSLALAGYNEQFF
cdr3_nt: TGTGCCAGCAGCTTAGCTTTAGCGGGGTACAATGAGCAGTTCTTC

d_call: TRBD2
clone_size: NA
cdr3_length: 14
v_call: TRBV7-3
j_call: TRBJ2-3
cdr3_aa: CASSPRLAGGRQYF
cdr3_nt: TGTGCCAGCAGCCCCCGACTAGCGGGGGGACGGCAGTATTTT

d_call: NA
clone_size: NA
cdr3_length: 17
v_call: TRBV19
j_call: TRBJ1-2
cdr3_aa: CASSITAGDGAGRGYTF
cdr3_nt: TGTGCCAGTAGTATAACGGCAGGGGACGGGGCAGGACGAGGCTACACCTTC

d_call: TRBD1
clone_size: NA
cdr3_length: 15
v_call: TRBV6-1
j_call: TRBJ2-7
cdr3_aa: CASTAPGQGRYEQYF
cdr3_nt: TGTGCCAGCACGGCTCCTGGACAGGGCCGCTACGAGCAGTACTTC

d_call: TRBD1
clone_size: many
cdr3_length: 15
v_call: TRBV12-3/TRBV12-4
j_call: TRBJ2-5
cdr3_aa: CASSYTYAGGETQYF
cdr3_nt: TGTGCCAGCAGTTACACTTACGCAGGGGGCGAGACCCAGTACTTC

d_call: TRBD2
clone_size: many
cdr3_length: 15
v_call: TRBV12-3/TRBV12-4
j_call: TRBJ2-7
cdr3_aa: CASRKTSGLSYEQYF
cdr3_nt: TGTGCCAGCAGGAAGACTAGCGGGTTATCCTACGAGCAGTACTTC

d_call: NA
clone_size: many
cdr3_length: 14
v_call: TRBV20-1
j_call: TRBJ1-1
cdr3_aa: CSARDRFRYTEAFF
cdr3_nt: TGCAGTGCTAGAGACAGGTTTAGGTACACTGAAGCTTTCTTT

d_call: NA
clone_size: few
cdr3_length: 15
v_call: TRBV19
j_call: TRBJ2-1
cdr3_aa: CASIPSVGGLNEQFF
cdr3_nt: TGTGCCAGTATCCCGTCCGTGGGGGGGCTTAATGAGCAGTTCTTC

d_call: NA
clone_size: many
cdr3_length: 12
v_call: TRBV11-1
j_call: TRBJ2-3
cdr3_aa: CASSTAPDTQYF
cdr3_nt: TGTGCCAGCAGCACCGCCCCAGATACGCAGTATTTT

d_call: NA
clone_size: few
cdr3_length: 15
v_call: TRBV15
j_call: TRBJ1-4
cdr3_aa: CATSRVWDGYEKLFF
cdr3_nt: TGTGCCACCAGCAGAGTTTGGGACGGATACGAAAAACTGTTTTTT

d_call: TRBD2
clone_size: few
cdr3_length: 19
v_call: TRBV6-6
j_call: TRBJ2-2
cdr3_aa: CASSYLGLGTSGNTGELFF
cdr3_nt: TGTGCCAGCAGTTACTTAGGTTTAGGGACTAGCGGTAACACCGGGGAGCTGTTTTTT

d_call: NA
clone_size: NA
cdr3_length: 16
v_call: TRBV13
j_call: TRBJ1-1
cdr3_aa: CTSSPTWEHGNTEAFF
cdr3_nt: TGTACCAGCAGCCCGACTTGGGAACATGGGAACACTGAAGCTTTCTTT

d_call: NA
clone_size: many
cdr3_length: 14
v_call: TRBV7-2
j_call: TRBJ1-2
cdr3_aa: CASSEPPWGYGYTF
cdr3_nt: TGTGCCAGCAGCGAACCCCCGTGGGGCTATGGCTACACCTTC

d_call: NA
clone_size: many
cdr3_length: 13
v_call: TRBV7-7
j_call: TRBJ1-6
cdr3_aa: CASSQTQDSPLHF
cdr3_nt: TGTGCTAGCAGCCAAACACAGGATTCACCCCTCCACTTT